This T cell receptor (beta chain) appears in the sequencing data of a study of shared clonotypes between healthy human individuals. This table comes from immunoSEQ multiplex PCR, and its TCRdb copy is limited to in-frame clones, with some not included. The table has approximately 2,000,000 clones, roughly 92% seen once. CDR3 length: 15 residues. V was pared by 0 bases and J by 3 bases, with 9 bases between. CDR1 is SGHRS, CDR2 YFSETQ, per germline. Sequencing was done on a sample of naive CD4+ T cells from PBMCs. Sample subset: CD45RA+ positively selected. This chain uses TRBV5-1 with TRBJ2-2; TRBD2 is a possible D gene (6 bases). The TCR was taken from a man younger than 30 in good health. Some clones in this sample may be carry-over from other donors' samples. The DNA of the CDR3 is TGCGCCAGCAGCTTGGGATGGGGGGACACCGGGGAGCTGTTTTTT. It encodes CASSLGWGDTGELFF.